The 2 T cell receptor beta chains below were found in one sample sequenced in a study of blood T cell repertoires in COVID-19. TCRdb's copy holds only in-frame clones and misses some; the assay was immunoSEQ multiplex PCR. This table holds around 60,000 clones, roughly 80% found once. The sample was peripheral blood. These receptors came from a man between 60 and 75 years old with COVID-19, enrolled during active disease.

This chain connects TRBV5-4 to TRBJ1-1, with D possibly being TRBD1 (5 bases). CDR1 is SGHNT and CDR2 is YYREEE in the germline V gene (reference sequence). This CDR3 is built from 17 residues. V dropped 2 bases and J dropped 0 bases, with 17 bases sitting between them. The DNA for the CDR3 is TGTGCCAGCAGCTTAGGGGCGGGGGACCACATGAACACTGAAGCTTTCTTT. Amino acid sequence: CASSLGAGDHMNTEAFF.

The CDR3 DNA reads as TGTGCCAGCTCACCTACAGGGGGCGGGGAGACCCAGTACTTC. Translating it yields CASSPTGGGETQYF. The rearrangement links TRBV18 to TRBJ2-5; 9 nucleotides agree with TRBD1. This CDR3 comprises 14 residues. V gave up 3 bases and J gave up 5 bases; unmatched junction bases: 4. CDR1 and CDR2 from the germline V gene are KGHSH and LQKENI.